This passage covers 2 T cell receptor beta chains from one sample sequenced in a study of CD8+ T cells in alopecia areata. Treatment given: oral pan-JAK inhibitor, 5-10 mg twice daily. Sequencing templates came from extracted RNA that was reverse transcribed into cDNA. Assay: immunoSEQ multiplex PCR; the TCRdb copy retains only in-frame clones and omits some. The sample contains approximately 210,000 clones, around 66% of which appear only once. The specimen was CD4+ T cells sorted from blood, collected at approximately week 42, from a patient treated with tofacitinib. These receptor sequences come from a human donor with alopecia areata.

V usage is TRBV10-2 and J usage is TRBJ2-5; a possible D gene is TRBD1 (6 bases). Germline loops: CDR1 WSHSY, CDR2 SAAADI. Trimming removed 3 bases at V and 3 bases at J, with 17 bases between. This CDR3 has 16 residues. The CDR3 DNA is TGCGCCAGCAGTGACCCGACAGGACACCAGAAAGAGACCCAGTACTTC. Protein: CASSDPTGHQKETQYF.

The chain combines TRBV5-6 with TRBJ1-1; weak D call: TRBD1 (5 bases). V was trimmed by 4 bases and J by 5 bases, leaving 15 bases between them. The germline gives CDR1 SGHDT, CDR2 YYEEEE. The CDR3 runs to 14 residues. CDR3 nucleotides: TGTGCCAGCAGCCCCCGCAGGGTTAGGACTGAAGCTTTCTTT. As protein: CASSPRRVRTEAFF. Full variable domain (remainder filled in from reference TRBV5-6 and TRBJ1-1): DAGVTQSPTHLIKTRGQQVTLRCSPKSGHDTVSWYQQALGQGPQFIFQYYEEEERQRGNFPDRFSGHQFPNYSSELNVNALLLGDSALYLCASSPRRVRTEAFFGQGTRLTVV.